The T cell receptor beta chain described here comes from a study of neurological immune-mediated disorders. Notes on the study in general: Any association between clinical or MRI features and the multiple sclerosis repertoire cluster was absent. Expansion of TCR clones was greatest in HTLV-1-associated myelopathy and smallest in multiple sclerosis, where it fell below that of healthy controls. Phylogenetic grouping assigned the repertoires of 18 of 34 multiple sclerosis patients to a single related-CDR3 cluster, representing a possible signature.

This clonotype was recorded at least ten times. What it binds is unknown. TCRdb ran MiXCR on the 5' RACE reads and lists one entry per CDR3 protein. The sample lists tens of thousands of distinct CDR3 sequences; 3% to 4% were seen once. The source of this sequence is a woman aged 50 to 60 with multiple sclerosis. Material for sequencing was PBMCs.

In DNA form, the CDR3 reads TGCGCCAGCAGCCAGCGGACAGGGGGAGGACAGCCCCAGCATTTT. Its protein product is CASSQRTGGGQPQHF. The chain recombines TRBV4-3 with TRBJ1-5; 10 bases match TRBD1. The CDR3 is 15 amino acids. Germline values: CDR1 LGHNA, CDR2 YSLEER. J gave up 7 bases and V 3 bases, and 6 bases lay outside the gene matches.